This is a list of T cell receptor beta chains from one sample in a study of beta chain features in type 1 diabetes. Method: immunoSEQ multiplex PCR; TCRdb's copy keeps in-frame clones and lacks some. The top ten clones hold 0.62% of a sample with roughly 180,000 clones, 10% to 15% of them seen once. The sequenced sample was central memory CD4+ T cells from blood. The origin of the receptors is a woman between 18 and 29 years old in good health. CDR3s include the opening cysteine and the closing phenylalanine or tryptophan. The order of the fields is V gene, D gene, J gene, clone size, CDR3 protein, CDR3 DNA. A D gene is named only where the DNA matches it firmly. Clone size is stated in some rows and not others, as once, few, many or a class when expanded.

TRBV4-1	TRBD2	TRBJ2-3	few	CASSQVVSGADTQYF	TGCGCCAGCAGCCAAGTCGTGAGCGGGGCAGATACGCAGTATTTT
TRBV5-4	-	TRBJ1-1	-	CASSFQATGDTEAFF	TGTGCCAGCAGCTTCCAGGCAACAGGAGACACTGAAGCTTTCTTT
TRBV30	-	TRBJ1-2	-	CAWSVLPRGGYTF	TGTGCCTGGAGTGTACTACCAAGGGGGGGCTACACCTTC
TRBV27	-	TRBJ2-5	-	CASSPYKTLQETQYF	TGTGCCAGCAGTCCGTACAAAACCTTGCAAGAGACCCAGTACTTC
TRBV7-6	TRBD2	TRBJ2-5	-	CASSSNPTSGRVQETQYF	TGTGCCAGCAGCTCTAATCCTACTAGCGGGAGGGTGCAAGAGACCCAGTACTTC
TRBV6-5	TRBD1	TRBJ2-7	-	CASRDRGYEQYF	TGTGCCAGCAGGGACAGGGGATACGAGCAGTACTTC
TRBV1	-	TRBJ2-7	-	CTSSQDRELAGSEQYF	TGCACCAGCAGCCAAGATAGGGAACTAGCGGGTTCCGAGCAGTACTTC
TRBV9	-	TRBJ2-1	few	CASSGRTIPGNEQFF	TGTGCCAGCAGCGGAAGGACTATCCCCGGCAATGAGCAGTTCTTC
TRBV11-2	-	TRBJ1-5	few	CASSLQNNQPQHF	TGTGCCAGCAGCTTACAGAATAATCAGCCCCAGCATTTT
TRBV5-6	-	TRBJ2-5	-	CASSPGSIATQYF	TGTGCCAGCAGCCCGGGGTCCATAGCGACCCAGTACTTC
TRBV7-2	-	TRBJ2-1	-	CASSLAGVGYNEQFF	TGTGCCAGCAGCTTAGCCGGAGTTGGGTACAATGAGCAGTTCTTC